This T cell receptor (beta chain) appears in the sequencing data of a study of shared clonotypes between healthy human individuals. Here immunoSEQ multiplex PCR was the method, and the copy in TCRdb shows in-frame clones only, minus some. This sample has around 1.4 million clones; 97% to 99% occur once, and the top ten carry 0.36%. This CDR3 region has 16 residues. Germline assignment: CDR1 MNHEY and CDR2 SMNVEV (reference sequence). Trimming cost V 4 bases and J 2 bases; bases outside gene matches: 6. This sequence joins TRBV27 and TRBJ2-7; 12 bases fit TRBD2. Input material: naive CD4+ T cells sorted from blood. The subset is: CD45RA+ positively selected. The origin of this receptor is a man aged 25 to 45 in good health. The CDR3 sequence is CASSSTLAGGTYEQYF. The CDR3 DNA follows: TGTGCCAGCAGTTCCACCCTAGCGGGAGGGACCTACGAGCAGTACTTC.